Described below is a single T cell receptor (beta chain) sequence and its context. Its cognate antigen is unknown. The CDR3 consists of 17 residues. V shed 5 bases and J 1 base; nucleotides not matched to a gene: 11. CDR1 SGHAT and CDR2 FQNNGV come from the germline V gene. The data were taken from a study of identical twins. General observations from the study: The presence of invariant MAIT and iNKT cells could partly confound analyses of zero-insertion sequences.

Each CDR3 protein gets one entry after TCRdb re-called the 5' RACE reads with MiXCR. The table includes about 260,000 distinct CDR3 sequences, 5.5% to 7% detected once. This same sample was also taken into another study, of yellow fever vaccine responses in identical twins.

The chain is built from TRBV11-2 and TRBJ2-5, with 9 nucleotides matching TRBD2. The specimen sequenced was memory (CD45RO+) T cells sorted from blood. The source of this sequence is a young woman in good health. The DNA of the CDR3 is TGTGCCAGCAGCCGTAGAGTTAGCGGGGGCGCCCAAGAGACCCAGTACTTC. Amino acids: CASSRRVSGGAQETQYF. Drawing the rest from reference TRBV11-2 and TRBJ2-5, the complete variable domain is EAGVAQSPRYKIIEKRQSVAFWCNPISGHATLYWYQQILGQGPKLLIQFQNNGVVDDSQLPKDRFSAERLKGVDSTLKIQPAKLEDSAVYLCASSRRVSGGAQETQYFGPGTRLLVL.